The subject of this entry is one T cell receptor (beta chain). This specimen belongs to a study of PD-1 blockade in classical Hodgkin lymphoma. Stated time point: cycle 4 day 1 (C4D1), after 5 to 7 weeks of nivolumab. Each and every patient relapsed after autologous stem cell transplantation, and patients got differing brentuximab vedotin exposure. CD4+ T cells were purified from thawed PBMCs by negative selection. Only in-frame clones appear in the TCRdb table, and some are missing; sequencing was by immunoSEQ multiplex PCR. There are under 20,000 clones in the sample; about 68% occur only once, and 2% to 2.5% lies in the top ten. The CDR3 has 12 residues. Per the germline V gene, CDR1 is MNHNS and CDR2 is SASEGT. Trimming pared 3 bases from V and 0 bases from J, leaving 3 bases between.

This clonotype was obtained from a human donor with classical Hodgkin lymphoma. The genes are TRBV6-1 and TRBJ2-7; D unclear. Sequencing used CD4+ T cells from blood, obtained before the fourth cycle of nivolumab. For the CDR3, the DNA is TGTGCCAGCAGTGAGGTCTCCTACGAGCAGTACGTC. Translation: CASSEVSYEQYV.